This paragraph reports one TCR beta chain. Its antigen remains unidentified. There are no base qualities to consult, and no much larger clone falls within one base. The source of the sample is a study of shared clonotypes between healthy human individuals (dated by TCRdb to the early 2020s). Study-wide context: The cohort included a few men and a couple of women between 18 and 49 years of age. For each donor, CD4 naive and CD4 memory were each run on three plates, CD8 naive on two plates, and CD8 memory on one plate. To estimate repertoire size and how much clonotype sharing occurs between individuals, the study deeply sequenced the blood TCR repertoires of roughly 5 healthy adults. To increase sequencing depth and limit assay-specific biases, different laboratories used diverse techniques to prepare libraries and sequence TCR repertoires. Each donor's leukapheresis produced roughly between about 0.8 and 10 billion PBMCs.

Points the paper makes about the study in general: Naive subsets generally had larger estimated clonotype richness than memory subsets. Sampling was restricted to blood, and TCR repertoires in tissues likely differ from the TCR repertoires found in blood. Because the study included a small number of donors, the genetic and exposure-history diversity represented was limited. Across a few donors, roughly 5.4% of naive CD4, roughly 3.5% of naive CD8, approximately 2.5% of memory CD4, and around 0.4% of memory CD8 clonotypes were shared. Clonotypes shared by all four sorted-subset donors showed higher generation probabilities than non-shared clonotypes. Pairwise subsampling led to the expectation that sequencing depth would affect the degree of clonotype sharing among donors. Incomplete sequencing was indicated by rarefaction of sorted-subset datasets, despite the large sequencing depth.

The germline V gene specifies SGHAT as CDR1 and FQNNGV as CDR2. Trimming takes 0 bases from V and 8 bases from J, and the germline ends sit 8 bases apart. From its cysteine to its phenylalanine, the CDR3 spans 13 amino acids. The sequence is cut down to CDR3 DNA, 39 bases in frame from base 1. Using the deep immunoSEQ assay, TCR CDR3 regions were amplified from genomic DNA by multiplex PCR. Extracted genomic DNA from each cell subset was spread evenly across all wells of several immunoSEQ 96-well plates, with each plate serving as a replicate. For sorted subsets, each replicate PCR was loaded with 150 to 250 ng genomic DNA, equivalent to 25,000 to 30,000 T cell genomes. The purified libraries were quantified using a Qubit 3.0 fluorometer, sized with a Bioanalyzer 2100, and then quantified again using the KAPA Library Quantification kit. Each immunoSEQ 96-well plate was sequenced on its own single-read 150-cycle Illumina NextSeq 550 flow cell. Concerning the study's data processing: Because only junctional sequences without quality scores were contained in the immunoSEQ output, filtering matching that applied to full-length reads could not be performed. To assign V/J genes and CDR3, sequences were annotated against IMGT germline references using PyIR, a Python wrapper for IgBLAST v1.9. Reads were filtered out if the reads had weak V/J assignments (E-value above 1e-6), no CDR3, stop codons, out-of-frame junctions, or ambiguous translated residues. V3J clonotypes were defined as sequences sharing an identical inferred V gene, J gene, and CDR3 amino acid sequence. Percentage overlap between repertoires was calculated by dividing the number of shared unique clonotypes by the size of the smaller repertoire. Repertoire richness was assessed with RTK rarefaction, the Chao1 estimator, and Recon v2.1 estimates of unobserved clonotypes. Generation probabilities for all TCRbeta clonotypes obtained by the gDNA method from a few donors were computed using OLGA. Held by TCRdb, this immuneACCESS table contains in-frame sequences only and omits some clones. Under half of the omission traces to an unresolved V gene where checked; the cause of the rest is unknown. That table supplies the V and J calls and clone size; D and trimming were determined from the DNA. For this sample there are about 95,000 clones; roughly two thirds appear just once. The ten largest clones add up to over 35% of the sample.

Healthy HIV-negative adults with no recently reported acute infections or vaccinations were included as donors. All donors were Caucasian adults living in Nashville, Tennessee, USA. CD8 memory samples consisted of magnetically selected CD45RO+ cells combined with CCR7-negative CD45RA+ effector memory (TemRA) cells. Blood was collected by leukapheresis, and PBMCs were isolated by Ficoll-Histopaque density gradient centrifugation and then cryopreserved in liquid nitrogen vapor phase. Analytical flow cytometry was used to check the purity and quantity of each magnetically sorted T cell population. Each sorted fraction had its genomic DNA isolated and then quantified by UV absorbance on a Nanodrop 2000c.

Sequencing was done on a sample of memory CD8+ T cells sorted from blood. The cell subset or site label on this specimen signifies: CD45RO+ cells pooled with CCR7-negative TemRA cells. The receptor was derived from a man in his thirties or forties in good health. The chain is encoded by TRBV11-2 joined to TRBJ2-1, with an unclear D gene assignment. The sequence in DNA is TGTGCCAGCAGCTTAGAAAGCCCCTATGAGCAGTTCTTC. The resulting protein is CASSLESPYEQFF. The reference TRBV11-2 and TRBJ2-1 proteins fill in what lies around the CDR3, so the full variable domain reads EAGVAQSPRYKIIEKRQSVAFWCNPISGHATLYWYQQILGQGPKLLIQFQNNGVVDDSQLPKDRFSAERLKGVDSTLKIQPAKLEDSAVYLCASSLESPYEQFFGPGTRLTVL.